The 15 T cell receptor beta chains presented below share a single source sample, sequenced in a study of cytomegalovirus exposure and HLA in healthy donors. PCR amplification relied on 60 Vbeta primers (plus 13 Jbeta primers). Libraries were prepared by immunoSEQ multiplex PCR; TCRdb keeps only in-frame clonotypes and omits some of them. The table lists some 130,000 clones, 66% of them singletons. The material sequenced was PBMCs. These TCRs come from a human donor in good health.

In this sample, this clone turned up once. The chain joins TRBV19 to TRBJ2-7; D is unclear. This CDR3 has 12 residues. Germline V gene data show CDR1 as LNHDA and CDR2 as SQIVND (reference sequence). Trimming took off 7 bases at V and 3 bases at J, with 10 bases between the two ends. The CDR3 nucleotides are TGTGCCAGTATGGGCAGCAACTACGAGCAGTACTTC. It codes for CASMGSNYEQYF. The whole variable domain, filled in from reference TRBV19 and TRBJ2-7, reads DGGITQSPKYLFRKEGQNVTLSCEQNLNHDAMYWYRQDPGQGLRLIYYSQIVNDFQKGDIAEGYSVSREKKESFPLTVTSAQKNPTAFYLCASMGSNYEQYFGPGTRLTVT.

The chain employs TRBV4-3 and TRBJ2-5; 7 bases line up with TRBD1. This CDR3 is 16 amino acids long. The V and J ends lost 0 bases and 5 bases, in that order; junction bases with no gene match: 9. From germline, CDR1 is LGHNA and CDR2 YSLEER. This CDR3 is CASSQDRDSMSETQYF. In DNA, the CDR3 is TGCGCCAGCAGCCAAGATAGGGACAGCATGTCTGAGACCCAGTACTTC.

J is TRBJ1-5 and V is TRBV28, with 10 bases matching TRBD1. Germline assignment: CDR1 MDHEN and CDR2 SYDVKM. J was trimmed by 1 base and V by 6 bases; bases with no gene match: 12. This CDR3 comprises 18 residues. CDR3 sequence (DNA): TGTGCCAGCAGCGAGCGGACAGGGGGAGTATACAGCAATCAGCCCCAGCATTTT. Protein product: CASSERTGGVYSNQPQHF.

This chain uses TRBV5-1 with TRBJ2-7, with 10 bases lining up with TRBD2. Trimming at V came to 0 bases and at J to 0 bases, leaving 3 bases not matched to a gene. The CDR3 has 16 amino acids. Germline loops: CDR1 SGHRS, CDR2 YFSETQ. In nucleotides, the CDR3 is TGCGCCAGCAGCTTGGGGGCTAGCGGGAGCTCCTACGAGCAGTACTTC. It encodes CASSLGASGSSYEQYF.

The chain employs TRBV23-1 and TRBJ2-5, with 7 bases identical to TRBD2. TRBV23-1 is sorted into the ORF group, with uncertain function. The CDR3 is made up of 18 amino acids. With V trimmed by 3 bases and J by 5 bases, 18 bases remained unmatched. The CDR3 region is CASSHLICFSGPHETQYF. CDR3 DNA: TGCGCCAGCAGTCACCTGATTTGCTTTAGCGGGCCCCATGAGACCCAGTACTTC.

The chain links TRBV27 to TRBJ2-2, with 11 nucleotides matching TRBD2. There are 19 residues in the CDR3. J lost 2 bases, V lost 3 bases, and 11 bases had no gene match. CDR1 and CDR2 (germline): MNHEY, SMNVEV (reference sequence). CDR3 coding DNA: TGTGCCAGCAGTTTTAGCGGGAGGGCCCGAGGAATTAACACCGGGGAGCTGTTTTTT. Translated: CASSFSGRARGINTGELFF.

The chain carries TRBV4-1 and TRBJ2-1, with 7 bases lining up with TRBD2. The CDR3 extends over 14 amino acids. Germline-derived CDR1 and CDR2 are MGHRA and YSYEKL. Trimming took 3 bases from V and 10 from J; bases not matched to a gene: 9. For the CDR3, the DNA is TGCGCCAGCAGCCATAGCCCTAGGGAGGGGGAGCAGTTCTTC. Translation gives CASSHSPREGEQFF.

This sequence joins TRBV13 and TRBJ2-1; weak D call: TRBD1 (6 bases). The CDR3 contains 16 residues. Trimming shortened V by 2 bases and J by 1 base, and 12 bases separated the two germline ends. The V gene's germline CDR1 is PRHDT and CDR2 FYEKMQ (reference sequence). CDR3 loop: CASSLNNRASYNEQFF. For the CDR3, the DNA is TGTGCCAGCAGCTTAAATAACAGGGCTTCCTACAATGAGCAGTTCTTC. The full variable domain, in which reference TRBV13 and TRBJ2-1 provide the parts outside the CDR3, is AAGVIQSPRHLIKEKRETATLKCYPIPRHDTVYWYQQGPGQDPQFLISFYEKMQSDKGSIPDRFSAQQFSDYHSELNMSSLELGDSALYFCASSLNNRASYNEQFFGPGTRLTVL.

CDR3 loop: CASSFELREGSYNEQFF. CDR3 sequence (DNA): TGTGCCAGCAGCTTCGAGTTGCGGGAGGGCTCCTACAATGAGCAGTTCTTC. J is TRBJ2-1 and V is TRBV5-6; TRBD2 matches 9 bases. CDR3 size: 17 residues. V shed 2 bases, J shed 0 bases, and the junction held 6 bases outside the gene matches. Germline CDR1 reads SGHDT; CDR2 reads YYEEEE.

As for this clone: A junction end diverges from the germline sequence, so it may reflect a read error. The CDR3 nucleotides are TGTGCCAGCAGTCGACAGGGCTCCTACGGGCAGTACTTC. Translating gives CASSRQGSYGQYF. The chain employs TRBV6-5 and TRBJ2-7; 7 bases fit TRBD1. Germline lookup yields CDR1 MNHEY and CDR2 SVGAGI. The CDR3 has 13 amino acids.

The gene calls are TRBV7-8 and TRBJ2-7; possible D gene TRBD2, 6 bases. CDR1 and CDR2 (germline): SGHVS, FQNEAQ. V dropped 1 base and J dropped 6 bases, with 16 bases sitting between them. This CDR3 spans 15 amino acids. The chain's CDR3 is CASSLEAGRWGEQYF. The CDR3 nucleotides read TGTGCCAGCAGCTTAGAGGCGGGACGGTGGGGCGAGCAGTACTTC.

This clone came up a few times. The chain combines TRBV6-5 with TRBJ1-2, with 11 bases that match TRBD1. The germline CDR1 and CDR2 sequences are MNHEY and SVGAGI. This CDR3 comprises 15 residues. The J segment lost 4 bases and the V segment lost 0 bases, leaving 1 base of the junction unmatched. The CDR3 here is CASSYSGTGGYGYTF. For the CDR3, the DNA is TGTGCCAGCAGTTACTCTGGGACAGGGGGCTATGGCTACACCTTC.

This clone has just one count. The V call is TRBV28, the J call TRBJ2-3, with 8 bases aligning to TRBD2. The length of the CDR3 is 17 residues. Germline CDR1 and CDR2: MDHEN and SYDVKM. The V gene end was trimmed by 5 bases and the J gene end by 4 bases; junction bases not matched to a gene: 14. Written as DNA, the CDR3 is TGTGCCAGCAGTGATCCGGGACTAGAAGTTTCCCCAGATACGCAGTATTTT. Translation: CASSDPGLEVSPDTQYF.

This chain links TRBV18 with TRBJ2-5, with 13 bases fitting TRBD2. The CDR3 runs 16 residues. Germline-derived CDR1 and CDR2 are KGHSH and LQKENI. Trimming at V came to 3 bases and at J to 5 bases, leaving 6 bases not matched to a gene. The CDR3 region has the DNA TGTGCCAGCTCACCCTGGACTAGCGGGAGAGAGGAGACCCAGTACTTC. Protein sequence: CASSPWTSGREETQYF.

CDR3 in amino acids: CASSLVIGVNQPQHF. DNA of the CDR3: TGTGCCAGCAGCTTAGTTATAGGGGTCAATCAGCCCCAGCATTTT. The V gene is TRBV7-2, the J gene TRBJ1-5, with a weak D call TRBD1 (5 bases). The CDR3 consists of 15 residues. V lost 1 base, J lost 3 bases, and 10 bases lay in between. From germline, CDR1 is SGHTA and CDR2 FQGNSA. The full variable domain, completed using reference TRBV7-2 and TRBJ1-5, is GAGVSQSPSNKVTEKGKDVELRCDPISGHTALYWYRQSLGQGLEFLIYFQGNSAPDKSGLPSDRFSAERTGGSVSTLTIQRTQQEDSAVYLCASSLVIGVNQPQHFGDGTRLSIL.